Following are 8 T cell receptor beta chains from one sample sequenced in a study of CD8 T cells in ankylosing spondylitis. TCRdb used MiXCR to reprocess the 5' RACE reads, holding one entry per CDR3 protein. The table has fewer than 250,000 distinct CDR3 sequences, approximately 10% seen once. Sequencing input: blood, either unsorted or a sorted T cell fraction (not recorded which). Receptors originate from a male donor with ankylosing spondylitis or in good health (not recorded which).

This clonotype was picked up a small number of times. The chain uses TRBV20-1 and TRBJ1-6, with TRBD1 identical over 8 bases. The V segment lost 3 bases and the J segment 5 bases; nucleotides outside the gene matches: 12. Germline lookup yields CDR1 DFQATT and CDR2 SNEGSKA (reference sequence). The CDR3 contains 17 residues. CDR3 region: CSASPITDRGNNSPLHF. The CDR3 nucleotides read TGCAGTGCTAGCCCTATTACCGACAGGGGAAATAATTCACCCCTCCACTTT.

This clonotype was counted a few times. The chain recombines TRBV5-1 with TRBJ1-5; the D is unclear. Trimming took 5 bases from V and 4 from J, leaving 13 bases between them. Looked up from germline, CDR1 is SGHRS and CDR2 is YFSETQ. CDR3 size: 14 residues. The CDR3 DNA reads as TGCGCCAGCAGATCCGGAGAGCCTAATCAGCCCCAGCATTTT. As protein: CASRSGEPNQPQHF.

The table lists this clonotype with many counts. The chain couples TRBV5-1 to TRBJ1-1; no reliable D call. Trimming removed 4 bases from V and 0 bases from J, with 13 bases in between. The CDR3 extends over 15 amino acids. CDR1 and CDR2 (germline): SGHRS, YFSETQ. The CDR3 here is CASSPVKGMNTEAFF. DNA for the CDR3: TGCGCCAGCAGCCCTGTAAAGGGTATGAACACTGAAGCTTTCTTT.

This clonotype has at least ten counts. The rearrangement links TRBV20-1 to TRBJ2-1, with D hard to call. Looked up from germline, CDR1 is DFQATT and CDR2 is SNEGSKA (reference sequence). The CDR3 is 16 residues long. The V end lost 1 base, the J end lost 0 bases, and 13 bases lay between the germline ends. The CDR3 loop reads CSARAPGPSSYNEQFF. The CDR3 bases are TGCAGTGCTAGAGCCCCGGGCCCAAGCTCCTACAATGAGCAGTTCTTC.

The genes are TRBV30 and TRBJ1-2; TRBD1 matches at 9 bases. The CDR3 is made up of 15 amino acids. Losses at the gene ends were 2 bases for V and 6 bases for J; bases not matched to a gene: 10. Germline CDR1 and CDR2: GTSNPN and SVGIG (reference sequence). The CDR3 nucleotides are TGTGCCTGGAGTTCCCGGACAGGGGAAAGCCATGGCTACACCTTC. Translating gives CAWSSRTGESHGYTF.

This clonotype has a count of ten or more. J is TRBJ2-5 and V is TRBV4-1; weak D call: TRBD2 (6 bases). This CDR3 is built from 17 residues. V was pared by 0 bases and J by 2 bases, with 16 bases between. Germline V gene sequence: CDR1 MGHRA, CDR2 YSYEKL. In nucleotides, the CDR3 is TGCGCCAGCAGCCAAGATCGGGGGACCGATGGGCAAGAGACCCAGTACTTC. It specifies CASSQDRGTDGQETQYF.

Ten or more counts support this clonotype. The chain combines TRBV5-1 with TRBJ2-7; D may be TRBD2 (6 bases). The CDR3 runs to 15 residues. From germline, CDR1 is SGHRS and CDR2 YFSETQ. Trimming pared 3 bases from V and 7 bases from J, leaving 20 bases between. The DNA for the CDR3 is TGCGCCAGCAGCTCCCCTGGAGGGCTGCCCGGGGAGCAGTACTTC. Protein: CASSSPGGLPGEQYF.

This clonotype was recorded a few times. The CDR3 loop is CASSALQKLNAGNTIYF. The CDR3 coding sequence is TGTGCCAGCAGCGCGCTACAGAAATTGAACGCTGGAAACACCATATATTTT. The J gene is TRBJ1-3, the V gene TRBV9; no definite D call. The germline gives CDR1 SGDLS, CDR2 YYNGEE. The CDR3 sequence is 17 residues long. Trimming stripped 3 bases from V and 2 bases from J, with 18 bases between.